This T cell receptor beta chain derives from a study of neurological immune-mediated disorders. Study outcomes and limitations: The most TCR clonal expansion was seen in HTLV-1-associated myelopathy, and the least was seen in multiple sclerosis, which fell below healthy controls.

Sample time point: longitudinal time-point 2. The unsorted libraries were made from 2 million PBMCs kept at -80 C. The cDNA was generated by 5'RACE with 10-nucleotide random UMIs. Sequencing of 15-18 subjects in each run yielded over 170 million TCR-beta sequences. TCRdb processed the 5' RACE reads anew with MiXCR; each CDR3 protein has one entry. This sample has 50,000 or so distinct CDR3 sequences, with around 13% found just once. This clonotype was counted at least ten times. No antigen is known for it. V lost 7 bases, J lost 13 bases, and 20 bases lay in between. There are 14 residues in the CDR3. The sequence came from a male donor with HTLV-1-associated myelopathy (HAM/TSP). The rearrangement joins TRBV12-3 or TRBV12-4 to TRBJ1-6; tentative D call: TRBD1 (5 bases). The sample taken for sequencing was PBMCs. The CDR3 region has the DNA TGTGCCAGCAATCCGGGACTTCCAGGTTCTCCCCTCCACTTT. Protein product: CASNPGLPGSPLHF.